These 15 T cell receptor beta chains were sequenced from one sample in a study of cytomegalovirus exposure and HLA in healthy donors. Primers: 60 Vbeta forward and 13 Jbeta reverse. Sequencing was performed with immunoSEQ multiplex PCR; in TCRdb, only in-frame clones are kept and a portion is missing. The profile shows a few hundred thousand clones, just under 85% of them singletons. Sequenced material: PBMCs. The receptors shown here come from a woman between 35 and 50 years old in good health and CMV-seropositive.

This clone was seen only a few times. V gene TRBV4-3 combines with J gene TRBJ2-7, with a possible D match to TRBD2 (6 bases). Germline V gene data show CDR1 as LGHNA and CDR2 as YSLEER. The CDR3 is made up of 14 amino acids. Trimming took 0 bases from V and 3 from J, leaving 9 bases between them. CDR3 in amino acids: CASSQEGGYYEQYF. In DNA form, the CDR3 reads TGCGCCAGCAGCCAAGAGGGAGGATACTACGAGCAGTACTTC.

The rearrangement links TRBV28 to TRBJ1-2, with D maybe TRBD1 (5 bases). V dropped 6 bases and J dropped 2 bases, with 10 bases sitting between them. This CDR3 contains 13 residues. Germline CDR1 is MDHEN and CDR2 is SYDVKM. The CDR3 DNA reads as TGTGCCAGCAGACTACAGGAGAACTATGGCTACACCTTC. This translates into CASRLQENYGYTF.

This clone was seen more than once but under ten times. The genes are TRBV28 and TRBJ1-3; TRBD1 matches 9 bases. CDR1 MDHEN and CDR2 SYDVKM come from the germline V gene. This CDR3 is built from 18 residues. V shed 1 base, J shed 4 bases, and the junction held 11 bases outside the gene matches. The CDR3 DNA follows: TGTGCCAGCAGTTTATCACTCCCCGGGACAGGGCCAGGAAACACCATATATTTT. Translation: CASSLSLPGTGPGNTIYF.

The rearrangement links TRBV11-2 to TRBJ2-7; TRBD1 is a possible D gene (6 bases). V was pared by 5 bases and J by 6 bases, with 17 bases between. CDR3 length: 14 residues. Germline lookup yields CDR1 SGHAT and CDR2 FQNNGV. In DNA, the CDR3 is TGTGCCAGCAGCCCAGGGGTGGAGCGGAGCGAGCAGTACTTC. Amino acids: CASSPGVERSEQYF.

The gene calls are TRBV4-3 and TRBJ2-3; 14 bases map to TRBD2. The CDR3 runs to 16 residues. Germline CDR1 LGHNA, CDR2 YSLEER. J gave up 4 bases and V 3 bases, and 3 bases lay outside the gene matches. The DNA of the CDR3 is TGCGCCAGCAGCCAGGGACTAGCGGGAGTATCAGATACGCAGTATTTT. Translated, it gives CASSQGLAGVSDTQYF.

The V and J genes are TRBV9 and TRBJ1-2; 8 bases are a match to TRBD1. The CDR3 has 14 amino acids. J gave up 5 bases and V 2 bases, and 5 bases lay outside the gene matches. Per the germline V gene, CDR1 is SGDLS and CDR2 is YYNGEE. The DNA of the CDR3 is TGTGCCAGCAGCGTGTGGACAGGGAAATATGGCTACACCTTC. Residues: CASSVWTGKYGYTF.

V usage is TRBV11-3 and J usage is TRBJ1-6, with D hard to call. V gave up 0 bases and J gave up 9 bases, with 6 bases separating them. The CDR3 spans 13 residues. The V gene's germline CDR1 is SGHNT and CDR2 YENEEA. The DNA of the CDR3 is TGTGCCAGCAGCTTAGATTTCGTTTCACCCCTCCACTTT. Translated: CASSLDFVSPLHF.

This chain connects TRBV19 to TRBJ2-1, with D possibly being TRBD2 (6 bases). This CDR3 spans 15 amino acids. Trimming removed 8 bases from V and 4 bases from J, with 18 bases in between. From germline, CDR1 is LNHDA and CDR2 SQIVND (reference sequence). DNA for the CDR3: TGTGCCAGTGGCGGGGTCTTTGGGGGGTACAATGAGCAGTTCTTC. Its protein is CASGGVFGGYNEQFF.

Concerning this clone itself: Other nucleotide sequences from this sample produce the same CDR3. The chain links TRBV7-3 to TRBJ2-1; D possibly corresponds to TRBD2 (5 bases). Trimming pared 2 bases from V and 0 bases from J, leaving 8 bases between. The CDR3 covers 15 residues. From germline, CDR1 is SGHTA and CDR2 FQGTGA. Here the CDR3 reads CASSLQGSSYNEQFF. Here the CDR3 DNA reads TGTGCCAGCAGCTTACAAGGGAGCTCCTACAATGAGCAGTTCTTC. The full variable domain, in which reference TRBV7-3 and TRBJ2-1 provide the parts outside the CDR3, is GAGVSQTPSNKVTEKGKYVELRCDPISGHTALYWYRQSLGQGPEFLIYFQGTGAADDSGLPNDRFFAVRPEGSVSTLKIQRTERGDSAVYLCASSLQGSSYNEQFFGPGTRLTVL.

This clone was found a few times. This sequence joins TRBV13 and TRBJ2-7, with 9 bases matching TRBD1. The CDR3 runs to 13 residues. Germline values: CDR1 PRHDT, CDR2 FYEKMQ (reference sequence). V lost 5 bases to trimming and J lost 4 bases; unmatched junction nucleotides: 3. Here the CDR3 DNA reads TGTGCCAGCAGCAAGGGACAGGGTTACGAGCAGTACTTC. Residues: CASSKGQGYEQYF.

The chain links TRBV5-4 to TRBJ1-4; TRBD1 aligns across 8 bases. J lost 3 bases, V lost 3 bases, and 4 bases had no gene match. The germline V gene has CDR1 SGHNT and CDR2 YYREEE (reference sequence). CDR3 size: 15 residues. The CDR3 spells CASSWGQVPNEKLFF. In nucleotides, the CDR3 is TGTGCCAGCAGCTGGGGACAGGTTCCTAATGAAAAACTGTTTTTT.

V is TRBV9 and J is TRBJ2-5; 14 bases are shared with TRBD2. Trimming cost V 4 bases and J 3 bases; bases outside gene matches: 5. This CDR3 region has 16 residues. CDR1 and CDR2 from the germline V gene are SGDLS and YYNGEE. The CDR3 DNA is TGTGCCAGCAGCCCAACGGGACTAGCGGGAGAAGAGACCCAGTACTTC. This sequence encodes CASSPTGLAGEETQYF.

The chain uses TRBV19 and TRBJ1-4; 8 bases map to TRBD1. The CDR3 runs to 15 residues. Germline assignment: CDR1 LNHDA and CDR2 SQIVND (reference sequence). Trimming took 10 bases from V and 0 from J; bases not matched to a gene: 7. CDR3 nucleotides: TGTGCCACGGGGGACAGGAAAACAACTAATGAAAAACTGTTTTTT. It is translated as CATGDRKTTNEKLFF.

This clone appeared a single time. The CDR3 is CASTWTSGSPYEQYF. In nucleotides, the CDR3 is TGTGCCAGCACTTGGACTAGCGGGAGCCCTTACGAGCAGTACTTC. V is TRBV7-9 and J is TRBJ2-7; 13 bases are shared with TRBD2. Germline values: CDR1 SEHNR, CDR2 FQNEAQ (reference sequence). J lost 4 bases, V lost 7 bases, and 7 bases had no gene match. This CDR3 is built from 15 residues.

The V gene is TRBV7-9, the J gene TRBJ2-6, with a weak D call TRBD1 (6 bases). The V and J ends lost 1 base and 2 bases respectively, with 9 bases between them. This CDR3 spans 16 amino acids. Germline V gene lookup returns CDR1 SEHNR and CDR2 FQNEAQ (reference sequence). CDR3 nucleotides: TGTGCCAGCAGCTTAGACCGGACAGCTGGGGCCAACGTCCTGACTTTC. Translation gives CASSLDRTAGANVLTF.